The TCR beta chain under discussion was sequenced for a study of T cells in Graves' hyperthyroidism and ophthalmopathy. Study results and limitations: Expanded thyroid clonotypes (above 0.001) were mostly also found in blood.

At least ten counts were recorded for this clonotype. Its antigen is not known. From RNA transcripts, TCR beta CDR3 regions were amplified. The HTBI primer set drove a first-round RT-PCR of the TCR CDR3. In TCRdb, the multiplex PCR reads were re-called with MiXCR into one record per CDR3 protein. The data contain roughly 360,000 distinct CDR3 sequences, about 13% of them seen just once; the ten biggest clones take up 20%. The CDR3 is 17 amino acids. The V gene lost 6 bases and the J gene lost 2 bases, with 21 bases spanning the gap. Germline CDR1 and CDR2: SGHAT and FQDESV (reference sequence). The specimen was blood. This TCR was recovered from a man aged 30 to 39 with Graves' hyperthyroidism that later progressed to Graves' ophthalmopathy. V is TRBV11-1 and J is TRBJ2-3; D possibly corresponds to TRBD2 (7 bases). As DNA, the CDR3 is TGTGCCAGCAGGCCGGGGGGCGAGGCATCTGACACAGATACGCAGTATTTT. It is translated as CASRPGGEASDTDTQYF.